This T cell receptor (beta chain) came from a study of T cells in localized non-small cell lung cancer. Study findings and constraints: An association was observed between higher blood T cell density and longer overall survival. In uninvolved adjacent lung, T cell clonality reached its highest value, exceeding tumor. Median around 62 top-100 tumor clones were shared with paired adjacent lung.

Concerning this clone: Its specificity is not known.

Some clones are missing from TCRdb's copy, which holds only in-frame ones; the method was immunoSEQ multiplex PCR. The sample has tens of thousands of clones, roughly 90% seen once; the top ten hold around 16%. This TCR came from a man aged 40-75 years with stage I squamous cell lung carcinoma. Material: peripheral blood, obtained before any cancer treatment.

Here the CDR3 DNA reads TGTGCCAGCAGCCTCGGTAAGGGTCTCGTAAGGGAGACCCAGTACTTC. Translating it yields CASSLGKGLVRETQYF. V is TRBV4-2 and J is TRBJ2-5; no firm D call. The length of the CDR3 is 16 residues. V lost 4 bases, J lost 5 bases, and 20 bases lay in between. The germline V gene has CDR1 LGHNA and CDR2 YNFKEQ.